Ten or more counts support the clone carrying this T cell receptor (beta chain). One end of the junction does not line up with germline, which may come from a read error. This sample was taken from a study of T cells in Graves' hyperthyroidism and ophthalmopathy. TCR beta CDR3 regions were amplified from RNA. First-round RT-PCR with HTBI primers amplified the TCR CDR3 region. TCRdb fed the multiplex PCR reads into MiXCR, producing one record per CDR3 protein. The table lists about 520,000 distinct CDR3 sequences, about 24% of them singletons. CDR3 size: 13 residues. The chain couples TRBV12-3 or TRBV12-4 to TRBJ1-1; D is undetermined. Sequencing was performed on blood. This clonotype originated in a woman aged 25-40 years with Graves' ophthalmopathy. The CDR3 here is CASSFGRNTEACF. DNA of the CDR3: TGTGCCAGCAGTTTTGGACGGAACACTGAAGCTTGCTTT.